Sequencing of this T cell receptor beta chain was carried out in a study of blood T cells in healthy people across ages. Background on the study: For every two T cells, template switching captured about one barcoded beta molecule. Study outcomes and limitations: Across the age range, TCR beta diversity per million T cells fell in a roughly linear way. Leaving the PBMCs unsorted stopped any conclusive comparison of naive versus antigen-experienced cells.

From germline, CDR1 is SGHKS and CDR2 YYEKEE (reference sequence). Trimming cost V 0 bases and J 1 base; bases outside gene matches: 7. This CDR3 is built from 16 residues. This clonotype was seen more than once but under ten times. What it binds is unknown. Primers used in a second PCR of roughly 6 to 11 cycles were a sample-barcoded 5' primer and a J-beta primer mix. Carrying 12 random nucleotides, a template-switch adaptor labeled each individual cDNA molecule. MiXCR was run by TCRdb on the 5' RACE reads, yielding one entry per CDR3 protein. Of around 1,500,000 distinct CDR3 sequences listed, about 28% are singletons.

The receptor's source is a woman in her twenties or thirties in good health. What was sequenced was blood. V usage is TRBV5-5 and J usage is TRBJ2-7; 7 nucleotides agree with TRBD2. CDR3 sequence reads: CASSLVATGGSYEQYF. CDR3 DNA sequence: TGTGCCAGCAGCTTGGTAGCGACGGGGGGTTCCTACGAGCAGTACTTC.